The following is a T cell receptor beta chain sequence with its context. Its cognate antigen is unknown. The data were taken from a study of blood T cells in healthy people across ages. Using a J-beta primer mix together with a sample-barcoded 5' primer, a second PCR was run for roughly 6 to 12 cycles. With 12 random nucleotides, a template-switch adaptor tagged each individual cDNA molecule. TCRdb re-called the 5' RACE reads with MiXCR, one entry per CDR3 protein. The table lists 1,300,000 or so distinct CDR3 sequences, 55% to 75% of them singletons, with roughly 7% in the top ten. Study-wide results and caveats: No conclusive comparison of naive versus antigen-experienced cells was possible with unsorted PBMCs.

The germline V gene encodes CDR1 DFQATT and CDR2 SNEGSKA (reference sequence). V was shortened by 3 bases and J by 8 bases, with 10 bases between the two germline ends. There are 11 residues in the CDR3. The chain couples TRBV20-1 to TRBJ1-2, with a weak D call TRBD1 (6 bases). Sequenced input: blood. The clonotype comes from a man younger than 35 in good health. In nucleotides, the CDR3 is TGCAGTGCTAGCGCCACAGGGGGCTACACCTTC. Protein product: CSASATGGYTF.